This entry concerns a single T cell receptor (beta chain). Its antigen is not known. This entry is derived from a study of cytomegalovirus exposure and HLA in healthy donors. Background on the study: Assignment to the Caucasian-associated ancestry cluster applied to less than 85% of the approximately 360 genotyped donors.

Findings and limits, study-wide: Presence/absence analyses supposed approximately even sequencing depth among donors. Overall, approximately 150 TCR beta chains were annotated as cytomegalovirus-associated.

Likely unrecorded immune exposures existed in these nominally healthy donors. Vbeta (60) and Jbeta (13) primers were used in the PCR. Measured with immunoSEQ multiplex PCR; TCRdb has only the in-frame clones, and not every one. The table lists some 140,000 clones, 65% to 85% of them singletons. The sequencing sample was made of PBMCs. The TCR was taken from a man aged 18 to 29 in good health and CMV-seronegative.

CDR3 coding DNA: TGTGCTAGTGGTTTTAGTAGCACCATATATTTT. It is translated as CASGFSSTIYF. The rearrangement links TRBV12-5 to TRBJ1-3, with no clear D. The CDR3 totals 11 residues. CDR1 is LGHNT and CDR2 is FRNRAP in the germline V gene. Trimming left V 3 bases short and J 9 bases short, with 6 bases between.